This TCR beta chain came from a study of long-term antiretroviral therapy in people with HIV. Overall study findings and caveats: After ART, diversity increased yet remained lower than transplant donor controls. HIV repertoires showed narrower CDR3 length ranges than controls.

A v3.0 immunoSEQ assay was performed at survey level. Profiling relied on immunoSEQ multiplex PCR, and the TCRdb table lists in-frame clones only, not all of them. This sample has around 21,000 clones; roughly 79% occur once, and the top ten carry 9.5% to 15%. From germline, CDR1 is KGHSH and CDR2 LQKENI. V lost 1 base, J lost 1 base, and 13 bases lay in between. The CDR3 sequence is 16 residues long. To note about this clone: Antigen unknown.

This material consisted of unsorted PBMCs, taken 0.1 years before starting antiretroviral therapy. The chain is built from TRBV18 and TRBJ1-1; D unresolved. This TCR was recovered from a middle-aged man with HIV. The CDR3 DNA is TGTGCCAGCTCACCACTCCCTGGACTTGCGAACACTGAAGCTTTCTTT. Translated: CASSPLPGLANTEAFF.